This T cell receptor (beta chain) comes out of a study of Ad26.COV2.S vaccination and SARS-CoV-2 variants. Across the study: Recipients of Ad26.COV2.S got it intramuscularly, once or twice 56 days apart. Overall study results and limits: Marked by substantial breadth, spike-specific CD8+ and CD4+ T cell responses were reportedly seen after vaccination. Higher spike-specific TCR breadth was found in vaccine recipients than in placebo recipients.

Germline CDR1 SGHAT, CDR2 FQNNGV. Trimming took 0 bases from V and 2 from J, leaving 8 bases between them. The CDR3 is 14 amino acids. The protocol was immunoSEQ multiplex PCR, while the TCRdb copy is restricted to in-frame clones and leaves out a portion. Here the sample spans about 680,000 clones, about 89% being singletons. Regarding this clone: Its target is unknown.

Noted treatment: roughly 18 received Ad26.COV2.S at low or high dose, single or two shots; roughly five received placebo; per-sample allocation not given. Following the first vaccine or placebo injection, samples were taken on day 63. Based in Boston, the donor was an adult of 18-55 years. The sample in question was peripheral blood, obtained in a trial of Ad26.COV2.S vaccine versus placebo. The chain joins TRBV11-2 to TRBJ2-7; D gene unclear. This TCR was recovered from a person aged 18-65 years who received the Ad26.COV2.S COVID-19 vaccine or a placebo. For the CDR3, the DNA is TGTGCCAGCAGCTTAGATCAACCTACCTACGAGCAGTACTTC. Amino acids: CASSLDQPTYEQYF.